What follows are 22 T cell receptor beta chains derived from one specimen sequenced in a study of cytomegalovirus exposure and HLA in healthy donors (TCRdb year 2017). Receptor libraries were prepared by the immunoSEQ multiplex PCR assay. For the multiplex PCR, a mixture combining 60 forward primers for TCR Vbeta segments and 13 reverse primers for TCR Jbeta segments was used. The table was pulled from immuneACCESS by TCRdb, which kept in-frame rearrangements only. Such tables lose some clones; where checked, under half of the loss comes from unresolved V genes, and the rest has no known cause. In all, the sample holds roughly 140,000 clones, and 60% to 85% of those were seen once. Less than 8% of the sample rests with the top ten. Sequencing was carried out using PBMCs. All receptors derive from a woman aged 35 to 49 in good health and CMV-seropositive.

This clone was recorded a few times. The CDR3 reads CASSSRGGADYNEQFF. Here the CDR3 DNA reads TGTGCCAGCAGCTCGAGGGGGGGGGCCGATTACAATGAGCAGTTCTTC. The gene calls are TRBV7-9 and TRBJ2-1; a possible D gene is TRBD2 (7 bases). Germline CDR1 reads SEHNR; CDR2 reads FQNEAQ (reference sequence). CDR3 length equals 16 residues. Trimming shortened V by 4 bases and J by 4 bases, and 17 bases separated the two germline ends.

V and J are TRBV13 and TRBJ2-7, with D possibly matching TRBD2 (6 bases). The CDR3 runs to 13 residues. From germline, CDR1 is PRHDT and CDR2 FYEKMQ (reference sequence). V was pared by 3 bases and J by 3 bases, with 9 bases between. CDR3 coding DNA: TGTGCCAGCAGCTTCGGGACTGGCTACGAGCAGTACTTC. This codes for CASSFGTGYEQYF. Filled out from reference TRBV13 and TRBJ2-7, the complete variable domain reads AAGVIQSPRHLIKEKRETATLKCYPIPRHDTVYWYQQGPGQDPQFLISFYEKMQSDKGSIPDRFSAQQFSDYHSELNMSSLELGDSALYFCASSFGTGYEQYFGPGTRLTVT.

This clone was found once. J is TRBJ1-2 and V is TRBV6-5, with a tentative D call TRBD1 (5 bases). This CDR3 comprises 13 residues. V was pared by 5 bases and J by 4 bases, with 11 bases between. Germline V gene lookup returns CDR1 MNHEY and CDR2 SVGAGI. The CDR3 DNA reads as TGTGCCAGCAGTGAAGGGCAGGGCTATGGCTACACCTTC. Its translation is CASSEGQGYGYTF.

V usage is TRBV6-6 and J usage is TRBJ2-7; perhaps TRBD1 as D (5 bases). V gave up 10 bases and J gave up 0 bases, with 13 bases separating them. The CDR3 is 13 amino acids. Germline V gene data show CDR1 as MNHNY and CDR2 as SVGAGI (reference sequence). The CDR3 DNA sequence: TGTGCCACCCGAACAGGCCCCTCCTACGAGCAGTACTTC. Protein: CATRTGPSYEQYF.

This clone showed up just once. The chain combines TRBV27 with TRBJ2-4; possibly TRBD2 for D (6 bases). There are 12 residues in the CDR3. From germline, CDR1 is MNHEY and CDR2 SMNVEV (reference sequence). V was trimmed by 5 bases and J by 9 bases, leaving 11 bases between them. This chain's CDR3 is CASSPPGSIQYF. The CDR3 DNA sequence: TGTGCCAGCAGTCCCCCCGGGAGCATTCAGTACTTC.

The chain carries TRBV19 and TRBJ1-4, with TRBD1 as a possible D gene (5 bases). The germline CDR1 and CDR2 sequences are LNHDA and SQIVND (reference sequence). The CDR3 runs 14 residues. Deletions cut 7 bases from V and 6 bases from J, with 15 bases between. As DNA, the CDR3 is TGTGCCAGTACCCCCGGGGCGGGGGATGAAAAACTGTTTTTT. This sequence encodes CASTPGAGDEKLFF.

This chain connects TRBV7-6 to TRBJ2-7; TRBD1 agrees at 9 bases. Trimming removed 5 bases from V and 7 bases from J; junction bases left unmatched: 12. Germline CDR1 and CDR2: SGHVS and FNYEAQ. CDR3 size: 15 residues. CDR3 nucleotides: TGTGCCAGCAGCGCCTACCGGGACAGGGCAGAGGAGCAGTACTTC. Its protein is CASSAYRDRAEEQYF. Filled out from reference TRBV7-6 and TRBJ2-7, the complete variable domain reads GAGVSQSPRYKVTKRGQDVALRCDPISGHVSLYWYRQALGQGPEFLTYFNYEAQQDKSGLPNDRFSAERPEGSISTLTIQRTEQRDSAMYRCASSAYRDRAEEQYFGPGTRLTVT.

The chain combines TRBV28 with TRBJ2-7; 7 bases match TRBD2. CDR1 MDHEN and CDR2 SYDVKM come from the germline V gene. After removal of 8 bases from V and 3 bases from J, the junction contained 16 bases not matched to a gene. The CDR3 spans 16 residues. The CDR3 is CASSFMAGESIYEQYF. In DNA form, the CDR3 reads TGTGCCAGCTCCTTTATGGCGGGGGAGTCCATCTACGAGCAGTACTTC.

Here the CDR3 reads CASSERGFGNEQFF. Here the CDR3 DNA reads TGTGCCAGCAGCGAAAGGGGGTTCGGCAATGAGCAGTTCTTC. This chain links TRBV6-1 with TRBJ2-1; tentatively, D is TRBD1 (6 bases). The V gene lost 6 bases and the J gene lost 6 bases, with 15 bases spanning the gap. Germline V lookup: CDR1 MNHNS, CDR2 SASEGT. This CDR3 contains 14 residues.

The CDR3 DNA reads TGTGCCAGCTCACCCAGTCAGGGGGCCTACGAGCAGTACTTC. Its protein is CASSPSQGAYEQYF. V usage is TRBV18 and J usage is TRBJ2-7; TRBD1 aligns across 7 bases. V gave up 3 bases and J gave up 2 bases; unmatched junction bases: 4. The germline V gene has CDR1 KGHSH and CDR2 LQKENI. The CDR3 has 14 residues.

The chain joins TRBV6-5 to TRBJ2-1, with 7 bases aligning to TRBD1. Trimming took 5 bases from V and 10 from J; bases not matched to a gene: 8. Germline V gene lookup returns CDR1 MNHEY and CDR2 SVGAGI. This CDR3 contains 13 residues. In DNA form, the CDR3 reads TGTGCCAGCAGTCAGAGCCCGACAGGGGAGCAGTTCTTC. This translates into CASSQSPTGEQFF.

In the case of this clone: The junction does not match germline at one end; this may be a read error. The chain has TRBV13 and TRBJ1-3; TRBD1 matches 7 bases. Germline V gene sequence: CDR1 PRHDT, CDR2 FYEKMQ (reference sequence). The CDR3 extends over 13 amino acids. This CDR3 is CASSLDRVNTIYF. CDR3 bases: TGTGCCAGCAGTTTAGACAGGGTGAACACCATATATTTT. The variable domain in full, with the rest retrieved from reference TRBV13 and TRBJ1-3, is AAGVIQSPRHLIKEKRETATLKCYPIPRHDTVYWYQQGPGQDPQFLISFYEKMQSDKGSIPDRFSAQQFSDYHSELNMSSLELGDSALYFCASSLDRVNTIYFGEGSWLTVV.

The chain joins TRBV6-5 to TRBJ1-2, with D unclear. The CDR3 runs to 13 residues. V lost 1 base, J lost 0 bases, and 3 bases lay in between. Germline loops: CDR1 MNHEY, CDR2 SVGAGI. CDR3 bases: TGTGCCAGCAGTTACTTCGCTAACTATGGCTACACCTTC. This encodes CASSYFANYGYTF.

This sequence joins TRBV10-3 and TRBJ2-3, with 8 bases matching TRBD2. The CDR3 runs 14 residues. V lost 7 bases and J lost 6; bases outside the gene matches: 9. Germline V CDR1 and CDR2: ENHRY, SYGVKD. DNA of the CDR3: TGTGCCATCAAAGACTCGGGGGGGCCTGATACGCAGTATTTT. It yields the protein CAIKDSGGPDTQYF.

This rearrangement joins TRBV7-7 to TRBJ2-7; 8 nucleotides match TRBD1. The germline V gene has CDR1 SSHAT and CDR2 FNYEAQ (reference sequence). This CDR3 has 13 amino acids. V dropped 3 bases and J dropped 4; count of bases not matched to a gene: 2. In nucleotides, the CDR3 is TGTGCCAGCAGCTTGAACAGGGGGTACGAGCAGTACTTC. Residues: CASSLNRGYEQYF.

This chain joins TRBV6-5 and TRBJ1-2, with D perhaps TRBD1 (6 bases). Germline CDR1 reads MNHEY; CDR2 reads SVGAGI. Trimming cost V 6 bases and J 13 bases, with 18 bases left between them. The CDR3 totals 12 residues. The CDR3 coding sequence is TGTGCCAGCAGCCCCGCAGGGGTCCGCGCCACCTTC. This encodes CASSPAGVRATF.

The rearrangement links TRBV30 to TRBJ2-3, with 10 bases identical to TRBD2. V lost 1 base to trimming and J lost 6 bases; unmatched junction nucleotides: 13. Germline values: CDR1 GTSNPN, CDR2 SVGIG (reference sequence). This CDR3 is 17 amino acids long. The CDR3 sequence is CAWSAVGERGGEDTQYF. The CDR3 nucleotides read TGTGCCTGGAGTGCCGTAGGGGAGCGGGGGGGCGAGGATACGCAGTATTTT.

A few counts support this clone. The chain has TRBV7-9 and TRBJ1-1; 7 bases line up with TRBD1. The CDR3 runs 15 residues. Trimming at V came to 5 bases and at J to 4 bases, leaving 10 bases not matched to a gene. Per germline, CDR1 SEHNR and CDR2 FQNEAQ (reference sequence). CDR3 coding DNA: TGTGCCAGCAGCGGAACAGGGGTGGTGGGCACTGAAGCTTTCTTT. This gives the protein CASSGTGVVGTEAFF.

V usage is TRBV5-5 and J usage is TRBJ1-4; D gene unclear. This CDR3 has 16 amino acids. Trimming took off 5 bases at V and 0 bases at J, with 14 bases between the two ends. The germline gives CDR1 SGHKS, CDR2 YYEKEE (reference sequence). CDR3 in amino acids: CASSRRQIPTNEKLFF. CDR3 nucleotide sequence: TGTGCCAGCAGTCGGCGGCAGATTCCAACTAATGAAAAACTGTTTTTT.

The chain joins TRBV13 to TRBJ1-2; possible D gene TRBD1, 5 bases. The CDR3 sequence is 14 residues long. Germline V gene sequence: CDR1 PRHDT, CDR2 FYEKMQ (reference sequence). V lost 8 bases, J lost 4 bases, and 17 bases lay in between. The CDR3 DNA follows: TGTGCCAGCGGTCAGGGAGGGACTTCCTATGGCTACACCTTC. It yields the protein CASGQGGTSYGYTF.

This clone was found a few times. This chain joins TRBV6-6 and TRBJ1-1; TRBD1 is a possible D gene (6 bases). V lost 5 bases and J 8 bases, leaving 15 bases between the germline ends. The CDR3 has 13 amino acids. CDR1 is MNHNY and CDR2 is SVGAGI in the germline V gene (reference sequence). Here the CDR3 DNA reads TGTGCCAGCAGTAACGGACAGTTCCAAGAAGCTTTCTTT. It specifies CASSNGQFQEAFF.

The count of this clone is one. The chain is built from TRBV6-1 and TRBJ2-2, with 10 nucleotides matching TRBD2. CDR1 is MNHNS, CDR2 SASEGT, per germline. This CDR3 spans 15 amino acids. Losses at the gene ends were 4 bases for V and 6 bases for J; bases not matched to a gene: 5. The CDR3 region has the DNA TGTGCCAGCAGTGGGAGCGGGGGGGCCCCCGGGGAGCTGTTTTTT. Its translation is CASSGSGGAPGELFF.